A single sample gave rise to the 14 T cell receptor beta chains below, sequenced in a study of blood T cell repertoires in COVID-19. The repertoire was sequenced with immunoSEQ multiplex PCR; TCRdb's copy has only in-frame clones and lacks some. The sample has approximately 300,000 clones, more than 80% seen once. Sequencing used peripheral blood. All receptors derive from a man in his late teens or twenties who had recovered from COVID-19.

The chain joins TRBV10-2 to TRBJ2-1; 11 nucleotides align to TRBD2. CDR3 size: 14 residues. V lost 6 bases to trimming and J lost 6 bases; unmatched junction nucleotides: 4. The germline gives CDR1 WSHSY, CDR2 SAAADI. The CDR3 here is CASRLAGVSNEQFF. The CDR3 coding sequence is TGCGCCAGCAGACTAGCGGGAGTCTCCAATGAGCAGTTCTTC.

This sequence joins TRBV6-5 and TRBJ2-3; no reliable D call. This CDR3 is built from 15 residues. The germline gives CDR1 MNHEY, CDR2 SVGAGI. V was cut by 4 bases and J by 1 base, with 12 bases left in between. Here the CDR3 DNA reads TGTGCCAGCAGTTTGGGTCCCCTAGGCACAGATACGCAGTATTTT. Protein sequence: CASSLGPLGTDTQYF.

The gene calls are TRBV24-1 and TRBJ2-3; a weak D match, TRBD2 (6 bases). The CDR3 has 16 residues. Germline CDR1 KGHDR, CDR2 SFDVKD. V was pared by 0 bases and J by 1 base, with 10 bases between. DNA for the CDR3: TGTGCCACCAGTGATTTGCCGGGAGAGGGCACAGATACGCAGTATTTT. This gives the protein CATSDLPGEGTDTQYF.

The chain links TRBV10-3 to TRBJ1-1, with D unclear. V dropped 0 bases and J dropped 1 base, with 12 bases sitting between them. The CDR3 is 16 residues long. CDR1 ENHRY and CDR2 SYGVKD come from the germline V gene. CDR3 nucleotide sequence: TGTGCCATCAGTGAGTCGGTTTGGACTGGGAACACTGAAGCTTTCTTT. Its protein is CAISESVWTGNTEAFF.

The chain employs TRBV19 and TRBJ2-1; TRBD2 is a possible D gene (5 bases). This CDR3 comprises 17 residues. Germline CDR1 LNHDA, CDR2 SQIVND (reference sequence). Trimming took off 7 bases at V and 3 bases at J, with 22 bases between the two ends. Here the CDR3 DNA reads TGTGCCAGTACGGGGAGTGAAGGCCCAGGTTTCTACAATGAGCAGTTCTTC. Amino acid sequence: CASTGSEGPGFYNEQFF.

This chain links TRBV6-5 with TRBJ1-1; D is unresolved. Germline V gives CDR1 MNHEY, CDR2 SVGAGI. The V end lost 7 bases, the J end lost 2 bases, and 17 bases lay between the germline ends. This CDR3 is 15 amino acids long. This CDR3 is CASTPVRRINTEAFF. DNA for the CDR3: TGTGCCAGCACCCCGGTACGGCGGATCAACACTGAAGCTTTCTTT.

The gene calls are TRBV28 and TRBJ1-6; D unclear. Deletions cut 3 bases from V and 4 bases from J, with 7 bases between. Germline V gene lookup returns CDR1 MDHEN and CDR2 SYDVKM. The CDR3 has 14 amino acids. The CDR3 sequence is CASSFGQYNSPLHF. The CDR3 coding sequence is TGTGCCAGCAGTTTTGGGCAGTATAATTCACCCCTCCACTTT.

V and J are TRBV7-9 and TRBJ1-2, with TRBD1 identical over 9 bases. CDR1 is SEHNR, CDR2 FQNEAQ, per germline (reference sequence). The V gene end was trimmed by 3 bases and the J gene end by 10 bases; junction bases not matched to a gene: 6. The CDR3 sequence is 13 residues long. The CDR3 reads CASSLGTGNDYTF. For the CDR3, the DNA is TGTGCCAGCAGCTTGGGGACAGGGAACGACTACACCTTC.

The chain is built from TRBV6-5 and TRBJ2-1; 10 bases are a match to TRBD2. Germline V CDR1 and CDR2: MNHEY, SVGAGI. J was trimmed by 7 bases and V by 1 base; bases with no gene match: 7. The CDR3 runs 16 residues. The CDR3 nucleotides are TGTGCCAGCAGTTACTGGTTAGCGGGGGGCGGAAATGAGCAGTTCTTC. This gives the protein CASSYWLAGGGNEQFF.

This chain uses TRBV19 with TRBJ1-5; D ambiguous. Germline CDR1 LNHDA, CDR2 SQIVND (reference sequence). V shed 7 bases and J shed 3 bases, with 10 bases lying between them. The CDR3 sequence is 13 residues long. The CDR3 loop reads CASTPQINQPQHF. The DNA of the CDR3 is TGTGCCAGTACGCCACAGATCAATCAGCCCCAGCATTTT.

This clone was counted once. V is TRBV2 and J is TRBJ1-2, with 7 bases matching TRBD1. Germline CDR1 is SNHLY and CDR2 is FYNNEI. The CDR3 sequence is 13 residues long. J lost 8 bases, V lost 5 bases, and 8 bases had no gene match. The CDR3, as DNA: TGTGCCAGCAGTTGGACAGGCACCCGAGGCTACACCTTC. Protein product: CASSWTGTRGYTF. Complete variable domain (other parts from reference TRBV2 and TRBJ1-2): EPEVTQTPSHQVTQMGQEVILRCVPISNHLYFYWYRQILGQKVEFLVSFYNNEISEKSEIFDDQFSVERPDGSNFTLKIRSTKLEDSAMYFCASSWTGTRGYTFGSGTRLTVV.

The genes are TRBV4-1 and TRBJ2-1; 9 bases map to TRBD2. The V segment lost 0 bases and the J segment 5 bases; nucleotides outside the gene matches: 5. CDR3 size: 16 residues. Germline V gives CDR1 MGHRA, CDR2 YSYEKL. The CDR3 protein is CASSQEGAGGNNEQFF. CDR3 nucleotides: TGCGCCAGCAGCCAAGAAGGAGCGGGAGGTAACAATGAGCAGTTCTTC.

This clone was detected a few times. The J gene is TRBJ1-3, the V gene TRBV13, with a tentative D call TRBD1 (5 bases). This CDR3 contains 15 residues. V lost 5 bases and J 2 bases, leaving 13 bases between the germline ends. Germline V gene lookup returns CDR1 PRHDT and CDR2 FYEKMQ (reference sequence). CDR3 nucleotides: TGTGCCAGCAGCACACCACAGGATCCTGGAAACACCATATATTTT. It codes for CASSTPQDPGNTIYF.

This chain links TRBV27 with TRBJ2-3, with 12 bases matching TRBD2. The germline gives CDR1 MNHEY, CDR2 SMNVEV (reference sequence). The CDR3 contains 15 residues. V gave up 7 bases and J gave up 5 bases; unmatched junction bases: 7. The CDR3 loop reads CASNPASGGVDTQYF. In nucleotides, the CDR3 is TGTGCCAGCAATCCGGCTAGCGGGGGGGTAGATACGCAGTATTTT.